The next 8 T cell receptor beta chains were all read from a single sample in a study of cytomegalovirus exposure and HLA in healthy donors. Assay: immunoSEQ multiplex PCR; the TCRdb copy retains only in-frame clones and omits some. The sample holds about 200,000 clones; 84% are singletons and the top ten take 13%. The source material was PBMCs. Every receptor here comes from a woman aged 25-40 years in good health and CMV-seropositive.

The J gene is TRBJ2-3, the V gene TRBV25-1; D remains ambiguous. Germline V gene lookup returns CDR1 MGHDK and CDR2 SYGVNS. V lost 3 bases and J lost 0, with 7 bases in between. The CDR3 spans 14 residues. The CDR3 DNA reads as TGTGCCAGCAGTGACCGTCCTAGCACAGATACGCAGTATTTT. Amino acid sequence: CASSDRPSTDTQYF. Full variable domain (outside the CDR3, taken from reference TRBV25-1 and TRBJ2-3): EADIYQTPRYLVIGTGKKITLECSQTMGHDKMYWYQQDPGMELHLIHYSYGVNSTEKGDLSSESTVSRIRTEHFPLTLESARPSHTSQYLCASSDRPSTDTQYFGPGTRLTVL.

The chain joins TRBV6-1 to TRBJ2-1; D is ambiguous. V lost 0 bases and J lost 9, with 9 bases in between. Per the germline V gene, CDR1 is MNHNS and CDR2 is SASEGT. The CDR3 consists of 13 residues. The CDR3 DNA is TGTGCCAGCAGTGAAGCGCTAGATTCTGAGCAGTTCTTC. Translated: CASSEALDSEQFF.

The gene calls are TRBV27 and TRBJ1-1; TRBD1 is a possible D gene (5 bases). This CDR3 has 13 residues. V gave up 0 bases and J gave up 8 bases, with 10 bases separating them. Germline V gene sequence: CDR1 MNHEY, CDR2 SMNVEV (reference sequence). This CDR3 is CASSLSRVQEAFF. The CDR3 DNA reads as TGTGCCAGCAGTTTATCCAGGGTCCAAGAAGCTTTCTTT.

This clone was recorded a few times. The CDR3 nucleotides are TGCAGCGTTGAAACAGGGGGATACACCTTC. Protein sequence: CSVETGGYTF. This chain links TRBV29-1 with TRBJ1-2, with TRBD1 identical over 8 bases. J gave up 11 bases and V 2 bases, and 1 base lay outside the gene matches. The germline V gene encodes CDR1 SQVTM and CDR2 ANQGSEA. The CDR3 loop spans 10 amino acids.

The chain combines TRBV5-1 with TRBJ2-1, with 8 bases identical to TRBD1. The germline V gene encodes CDR1 SGHRS and CDR2 YFSETQ. The V gene end was trimmed by 4 bases and the J gene end by 9 bases; junction bases not matched to a gene: 24. The CDR3 runs to 19 residues. The CDR3 protein is CASSAPGGTGKSLYGEQFF. CDR3 sequence (DNA): TGCGCCAGCAGCGCACCTGGGGGGACAGGCAAATCCCTTTATGGTGAGCAGTTCTTC. Variable domain in full (rest from reference TRBV5-1 and TRBJ2-1): KAGVTQTPRYLIKTRGQQVTLSCSPISGHRSVSWYQQTPGQGLQFLFEYFSETQRNKGNFPGRFSGRQFSNSRSEMNVSTLELGDSALYLCASSAPGGTGKSLYGEQFFGPGTRLTVL.

The rearrangement joins TRBV4-1 to TRBJ1-2; D is undetermined. V dropped 4 bases and J dropped 8 bases, with 23 bases sitting between them. This CDR3 has 16 residues. CDR1 is MGHRA and CDR2 is YSYEKL in the germline V gene. The CDR3 DNA sequence: TGCGCCAGCAGCCTGGAACCGGGAAACTTTGCGGGGGGCTACACCTTC. Translating it yields CASSLEPGNFAGGYTF.

V and J are TRBV15 and TRBJ2-5; the D gene is possibly TRBD1 (6 bases). The length of the CDR3 is 14 residues. Trimming removed 3 bases at V and 5 bases at J, with 13 bases between. In germline, CDR1 is LNHNV, CDR2 YYDKDF (reference sequence). The CDR3 nucleotides read TGTGCCACCAGCAGGTTGGGGGCTTGGGAGACCCAGTACTTC. Protein: CATSRLGAWETQYF.

This clone was seen more than once but under ten times. The chain joins TRBV6-4 to TRBJ2-3, with D possibly TRBD2 on 6 matching bases. Germline CDR1 is MRHNA and CDR2 is SNTAGT. The CDR3 runs 15 residues. Trimming shortened V by 6 bases and J by 2 bases, and 15 bases separated the two germline ends. CDR3 sequence: CASRNSGISTDTQYF. The CDR3 DNA reads TGTGCCAGCAGGAATAGCGGAATATCCACAGATACGCAGTATTTT.